The next 20 T cell receptor beta chains were all read from a single sample in a study of blood T cell repertoires in COVID-19. This table comes from immunoSEQ multiplex PCR, and its TCRdb copy is limited to in-frame clones, with some not included. The data contain roughly 250,000 clones, about 90% of them singletons. The sequencing sample was made of peripheral blood. The receptors stem from a man aged 25-45 years with COVID-19, enrolled during active disease.

The V and J genes are TRBV6-5 and TRBJ2-1; 7 bases match TRBD1. Germline V CDR1 and CDR2: MNHEY, SVGAGI. This CDR3 spans 15 amino acids. The junction had 11 bases not matched to a gene; V was cut back by 5 bases and J by 7 bases. CDR3 sequence: CASSQETGMWNEQFF. CDR3 DNA sequence: TGTGCCAGCAGTCAGGAGACAGGGATGTGGAATGAGCAGTTCTTC.

The chain combines TRBV5-6 with TRBJ1-2; the D is unclear. CDR3 length equals 12 residues. V was shortened by 4 bases and J by 3 bases, with 7 bases between the two germline ends. In germline, CDR1 is SGHDT, CDR2 YYEEEE. CDR3 in DNA: TGTGCCAGCAGCGCCTATGACTATGGCTACACCTTC. Amino acids: CASSAYDYGYTF.

This clone was found once. The chain is built from TRBV29-1 and TRBJ1-1; D may be TRBD1 (5 bases). This CDR3 contains 11 residues. The germline gives CDR1 SQVTM, CDR2 ANQGSEA. V lost 7 bases and J 5 bases, leaving 11 bases between the germline ends. The CDR3 spells CSATGGTEAFF. The CDR3 nucleotides read TGCAGCGCTACGGGGGGAACTGAAGCTTTCTTT.

The gene calls are TRBV5-5 and TRBJ2-7; D possibly corresponds to TRBD1 (5 bases). Trimming left V 0 bases short and J 4 bases short, with 11 bases between. CDR3 length equals 14 residues. Germline loops: CDR1 SGHKS, CDR2 YYEKEE (reference sequence). The CDR3 loop is CASSLAWQGYEQYF. In DNA form, the CDR3 reads TGTGCCAGCAGCTTGGCGTGGCAGGGTTACGAGCAGTACTTC.

This sequence joins TRBV25-1 and TRBJ1-6, with TRBD1 matching 10 bases. Per germline, CDR1 MGHDK and CDR2 SYGVNS. The trim removed 5 bases at V and 7 bases at J, leaving 2 bases unmatched. The CDR3 has 14 residues. The CDR3 protein is CASSPGQGNSPLHF. The CDR3 DNA is TGTGCCAGCAGTCCGGGACAGGGGAATTCACCCCTCCACTTT.

This sequence joins TRBV3-1 (or the pseudogene TRBV3-2) and TRBJ1-1, with 8 bases identical to TRBD1. Germline V gives CDR1 LGHDT, CDR2 YNNKEL (reference sequence). With 4 bases clipped from V and 4 bases from J, the junction kept 8 bases outside the gene matches. The CDR3 spans 15 residues. CDR3 loop: CASSLWGTGGTEAFF. CDR3 in DNA: TGTGCCAGCAGCCTGTGGGGAACAGGGGGCACTGAAGCTTTCTTT.

The chain couples TRBV5-1 to TRBJ2-5; 8 bases are a match to TRBD1. The CDR3 has 14 amino acids. Germline values: CDR1 SGHRS, CDR2 YFSETQ. Trimming at V came to 6 bases and at J to 5 bases, leaving 9 bases not matched to a gene. CDR3 DNA: TGCGCCAGCACAAGGGCAGGGGGCCTTGAGACCCAGTACTTC. This encodes CASTRAGGLETQYF.

The J gene is TRBJ2-5, the V gene TRBV6-5, with TRBD1 as a possible D gene (7 bases). This CDR3 region has 15 residues. Germline CDR1 is MNHEY and CDR2 is SVGAGI. Trimming removed 0 bases from V and 2 bases from J, with 10 bases in between. Here the CDR3 reads CASSYSGGQQETQYF. CDR3 sequence (DNA): TGTGCCAGCAGTTACTCGGGGGGACAGCAAGAGACCCAGTACTTC.

The V gene is TRBV11-3, the J gene TRBJ1-1, with 8 bases aligning to TRBD1. The CDR3 is 15 residues long. Trimming took 3 bases from V and 3 from J; bases not matched to a gene: 6. Germline CDR1 and CDR2: SGHNT and YENEEA. The CDR3 spells CASSLASTGDTEAFF. The DNA for the CDR3 is TGTGCCAGCAGCTTGGCGTCGACAGGGGACACTGAAGCTTTCTTT.

The chain couples TRBV5-4 to TRBJ2-1; tentatively, D is TRBD1 (5 bases). The CDR3 totals 15 residues. Trimming removed 2 bases from V and 6 bases from J, with 15 bases in between. Germline assignment: CDR1 SGHNT and CDR2 YYREEE (reference sequence). The CDR3 DNA follows: TGTGCCAGCAGCTTTGGTCAGGGAAGATCCAATGAGCAGTTCTTC. Its translation is CASSFGQGRSNEQFF.

The chain couples TRBV4-2 to TRBJ1-1; the D is unclear. V lost 0 bases, J lost 4 bases, and 12 bases lay in between. This CDR3 contains 15 residues. Germline V gives CDR1 LGHNA, CDR2 YNFKEQ. The CDR3 protein is CASSQDADRGTEAFF. The CDR3 coding sequence is TGTGCCAGCAGCCAAGATGCAGACCGGGGCACTGAAGCTTTCTTT.

This clone is a singleton in its sample. The gene calls are TRBV5-4 and TRBJ2-7, with 7 positions matching TRBD1. The CDR3 loop spans 13 amino acids. The V gene end was trimmed by 4 bases and the J gene end by 6 bases; junction bases not matched to a gene: 7. The germline CDR1 and CDR2 sequences are SGHNT and YYREEE (reference sequence). The CDR3 reads CASSTLTGFEQYF. CDR3 sequence (DNA): TGTGCCAGCAGCACCCTGACAGGGTTCGAGCAGTACTTC.

This clone was detected once. The chain couples TRBV5-5 to TRBJ2-5, with a weak D call TRBD2 (6 bases). Germline CDR1 SGHKS, CDR2 YYEKEE (reference sequence). Trimming stripped 4 bases from V and 0 bases from J, with 16 bases between. There are 16 residues in the CDR3. CDR3 residues: CASSPRFWEDQETQYF. The CDR3 DNA sequence: TGTGCCAGCAGCCCCAGGTTCTGGGAGGACCAAGAGACCCAGTACTTC.

The J gene is TRBJ2-2, the V gene TRBV6-4; the D gene is possibly TRBD2 (6 bases). From germline, CDR1 is MRHNA and CDR2 SNTAGT. There are 16 residues in the CDR3. V was clipped by 2 bases and J by 0 bases, with 10 bases between them. CDR3 in amino acids: CASSDGGSANTGELFF. The DNA of the CDR3 is TGTGCCAGCAGTGACGGGGGGTCGGCGAACACCGGGGAGCTGTTTTTT.

The CDR3 loop reads CSVERGETYEQYF. CDR3 nucleotide sequence: TGCAGCGTGGAGCGGGGTGAAACCTACGAGCAGTACTTC. J is TRBJ2-7 and V is TRBV29-1, with 7 bases aligning to TRBD2. With 6 bases clipped from V and 2 bases from J, the junction kept 7 bases outside the gene matches. Germline V lookup: CDR1 SQVTM, CDR2 ANQGSEA. The CDR3 contains 13 residues.

V gene TRBV7-2 combines with J gene TRBJ2-3; 11 nucleotides match TRBD2. The germline V gene has CDR1 SGHTA and CDR2 FQGNSA. The V and J ends lost 3 bases and 2 bases, in that order; junction bases with no gene match: 7. The CDR3 runs to 17 residues. The CDR3 reads CASSFGLAGSLTDTQYF. In DNA form, the CDR3 reads TGTGCCAGCAGCTTCGGACTAGCGGGCTCCCTCACAGATACGCAGTATTTT. The variable domain in full, with the rest retrieved from reference TRBV7-2 and TRBJ2-3, is GAGVSQSPSNKVTEKGKDVELRCDPISGHTALYWYRQSLGQGLEFLIYFQGNSAPDKSGLPSDRFSAERTGGSVSTLTIQRTQQEDSAVYLCASSFGLAGSLTDTQYFGPGTRLTVL.

This clone has a handful of counts. Distinct nucleotide sequences in the sample also encode this CDR3. The chain joins TRBV3-1 (or the pseudogene TRBV3-2) to TRBJ2-2; 8 nucleotides agree with TRBD2. The CDR3 runs 18 residues. J gave up 6 bases and V 2 bases, and 14 bases lay outside the gene matches. CDR1 and CDR2 from the germline V gene are LGHDT and YNNKEL (reference sequence). The CDR3 DNA reads TGTGCCAGCAGCCAACGGCGGCCCGGGACGGGGGGGCCCGGGGAGCTGTTTTTT. This encodes CASSQRRPGTGGPGELFF.

The gene calls are TRBV9 and TRBJ2-1, with TRBD2 as a possible D gene (6 bases). Between the trimmed V and J ends, which lost 4 bases and 4 bases, there was a span of 15 bases. CDR1 and CDR2 (germline): SGDLS, YYNGEE. The length of the CDR3 is 15 residues. CDR3 sequence reads: CASSPSASEYNEQFF. CDR3 DNA sequence: TGTGCCAGCAGCCCCTCCGCTAGCGAATACAATGAGCAGTTCTTC.

This rearrangement joins TRBV4-1 to TRBJ2-7; no clear D gene. The CDR3 covers 14 residues. CDR1 and CDR2 (germline): MGHRA, YSYEKL. The V gene lost 3 bases and the J gene lost 2 bases, with 11 bases spanning the gap. The CDR3 DNA is TGCGCCAGCAGCCATGGCCAGGTGGCCTACGAGCAGTACTTC. Protein: CASSHGQVAYEQYF.

J is TRBJ1-2 and V is TRBV6-5; D gene ambiguous. The CDR3 is made up of 13 amino acids. Between the trimmed V and J ends, which lost 2 bases and 2 bases, there was a span of 6 bases. CDR1 and CDR2 from the germline V gene are MNHEY and SVGAGI. The CDR3 region is CASSYAYNYGYTF. Here the CDR3 DNA reads TGTGCCAGCAGTTACGCCTACAACTATGGCTACACCTTC.